Reported below is one TCR beta chain. Its antigen is unknown. The CDR3 sequence is 11 residues long. V shed 7 bases and J shed 5 bases, with 10 bases lying between them. Germline CDR1 is SGHNT and CDR2 is YYREEE (reference sequence). Vbeta (60) and Jbeta (13) primers were used in the PCR. TCRdb keeps only in-frame clones here, not all; method: immunoSEQ multiplex PCR. This repertoire shows 100,000 to 150,000 clones, approximately 17% found once; its top ten account for approximately 2.6%. This specimen belongs to a study of cytomegalovirus exposure and HLA in healthy donors. Study outcomes and limitations: Sequencing had likely introduced a cluster of highly shared sequence variants as an artifact.

This TCR was recovered from a female donor in good health and CMV-seropositive. The source material was PBMCs. The V call is TRBV5-4, the J call TRBJ2-7, with D perhaps matching TRBD2 (5 bases). The CDR3 region is CASLSGDEQYF. The CDR3 bases are TGTGCCAGCCTGTCCGGGGACGAGCAGTACTTC.